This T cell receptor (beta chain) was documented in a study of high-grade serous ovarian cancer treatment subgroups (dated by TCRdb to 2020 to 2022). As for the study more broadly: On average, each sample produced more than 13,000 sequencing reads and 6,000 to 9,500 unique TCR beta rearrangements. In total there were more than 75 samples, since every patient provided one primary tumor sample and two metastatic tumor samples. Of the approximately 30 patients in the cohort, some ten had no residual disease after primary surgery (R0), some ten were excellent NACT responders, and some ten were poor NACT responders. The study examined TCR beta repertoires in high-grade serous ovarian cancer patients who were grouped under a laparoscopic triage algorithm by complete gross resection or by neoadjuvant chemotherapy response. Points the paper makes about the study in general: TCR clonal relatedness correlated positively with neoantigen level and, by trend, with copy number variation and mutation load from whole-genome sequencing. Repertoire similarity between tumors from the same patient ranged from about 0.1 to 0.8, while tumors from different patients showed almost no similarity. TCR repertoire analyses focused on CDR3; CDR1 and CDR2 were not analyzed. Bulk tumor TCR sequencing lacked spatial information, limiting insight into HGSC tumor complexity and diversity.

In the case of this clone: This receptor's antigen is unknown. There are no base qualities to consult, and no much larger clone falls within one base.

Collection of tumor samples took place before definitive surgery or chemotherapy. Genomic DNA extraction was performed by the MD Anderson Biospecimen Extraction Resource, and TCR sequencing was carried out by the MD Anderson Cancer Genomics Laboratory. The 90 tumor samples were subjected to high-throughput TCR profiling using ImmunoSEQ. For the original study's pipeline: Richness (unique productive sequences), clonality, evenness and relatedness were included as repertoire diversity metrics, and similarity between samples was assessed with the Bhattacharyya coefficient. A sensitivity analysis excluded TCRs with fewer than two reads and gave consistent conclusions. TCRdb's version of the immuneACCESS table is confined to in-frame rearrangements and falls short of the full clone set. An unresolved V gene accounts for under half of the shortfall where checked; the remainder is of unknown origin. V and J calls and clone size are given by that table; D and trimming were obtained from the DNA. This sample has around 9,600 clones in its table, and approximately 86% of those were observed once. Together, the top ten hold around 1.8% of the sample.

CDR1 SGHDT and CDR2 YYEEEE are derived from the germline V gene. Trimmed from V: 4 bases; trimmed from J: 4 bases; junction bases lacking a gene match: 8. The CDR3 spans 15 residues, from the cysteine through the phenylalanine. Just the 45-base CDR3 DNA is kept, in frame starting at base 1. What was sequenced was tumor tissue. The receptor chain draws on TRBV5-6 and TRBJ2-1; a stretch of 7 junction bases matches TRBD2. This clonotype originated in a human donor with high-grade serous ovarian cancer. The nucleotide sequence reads TGTGCCAGCAGCGCCGGACTAGGGCGGTACAATGAGCAGTTCTTC. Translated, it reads CASSAGLGRYNEQFF. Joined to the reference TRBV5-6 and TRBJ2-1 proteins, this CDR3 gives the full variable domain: DAGVTQSPTHLIKTRGQQVTLRCSPKSGHDTVSWYQQALGQGPQFIFQYYEEEERQRGNFPDRFSGHQFPNYSSELNVNALLLGDSALYLCASSAGLGRYNEQFFGPGTRLTVL.